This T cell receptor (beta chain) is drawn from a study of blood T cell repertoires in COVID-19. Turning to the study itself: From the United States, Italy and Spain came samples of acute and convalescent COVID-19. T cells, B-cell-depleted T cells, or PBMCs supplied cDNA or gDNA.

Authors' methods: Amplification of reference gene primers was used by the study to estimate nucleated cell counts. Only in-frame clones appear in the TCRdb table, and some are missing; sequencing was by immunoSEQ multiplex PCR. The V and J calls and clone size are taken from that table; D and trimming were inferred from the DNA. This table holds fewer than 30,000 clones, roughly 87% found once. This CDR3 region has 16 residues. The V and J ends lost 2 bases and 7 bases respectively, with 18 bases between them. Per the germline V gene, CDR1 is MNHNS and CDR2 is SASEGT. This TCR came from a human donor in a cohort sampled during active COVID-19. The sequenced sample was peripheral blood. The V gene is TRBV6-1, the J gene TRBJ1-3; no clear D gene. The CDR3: CASSEWGVWGANTIYF. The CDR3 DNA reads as TGTGCCAGCAGTGAATGGGGAGTTTGGGGTGCGAACACCATATATTTT.